The present entry profiles one TCR beta chain with its context. There are 13 residues in the CDR3. The method was immunoSEQ multiplex PCR; TCRdb's version includes in-frame clones alone and lacks a portion of them. The sample contains about 1.4 million clones, roughly 96% of which appear only once. The data originate from a study of shared clonotypes between healthy human individuals. The clonotype comes from a man aged 25-45 years in good health. The chain is built from TRBV21-1 and TRBJ1-1. TRBV21-1 is described as a pseudogene. Sequencing input: naive CD4+ T cells sorted from blood. Subset here: CD45RA+ positively selected. This CDR3 reads CASSKDGGIGAFF. CDR3 nucleotides: TGTGCCAGCAGCAAAGATGGGGGTATTGGCGCTTTCTTT.